Detailed here is one TCR beta chain. Germline CDR1 reads SGHDT; CDR2 reads YYEEEE. V was shortened by 3 bases and J by 4 bases, with 8 bases between the two germline ends. The CDR3 totals 13 residues. TCRdb's copy holds only in-frame clones and misses some; the assay was immunoSEQ multiplex PCR. The sample includes some 120,000 clones, about 89% of them seen just once. The sample comes from a study of T cell responses to AZD1222 COVID-19 vaccine. The chain combines TRBV5-6 with TRBJ1-3; D is perhaps TRBD1 (6 bases). The clonotype originates from an adult in good health. Material: peripheral blood, obtained on day 0 of MenACWY control vaccination. CDR3 DNA sequence: TGTGCCAGCAGCTCAGGGGTCGGAAACACCATATATTTT. As protein: CASSSGVGNTIYF.